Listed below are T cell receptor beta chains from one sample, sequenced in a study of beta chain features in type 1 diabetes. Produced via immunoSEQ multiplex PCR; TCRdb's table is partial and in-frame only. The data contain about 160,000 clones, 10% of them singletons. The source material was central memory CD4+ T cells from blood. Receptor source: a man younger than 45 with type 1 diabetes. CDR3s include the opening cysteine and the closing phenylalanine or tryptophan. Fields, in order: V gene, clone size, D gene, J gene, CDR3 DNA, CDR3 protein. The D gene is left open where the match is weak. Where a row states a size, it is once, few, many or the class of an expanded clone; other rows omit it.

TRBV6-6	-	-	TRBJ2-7	TGTGCCAGCAGTTTTAGCTACGAGCAGTACTTC	CASSFSYEQYF
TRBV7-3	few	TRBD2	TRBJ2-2	TGTGCCAGCAACCCCGGGGGGTCCGCCGGGGAGCTGTTTTTT	CASNPGGSAGELFF
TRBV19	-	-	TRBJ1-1	TGTGCCAGTAGTTTCCAGGCCCGCGTCACTGAAGCTTTCTTT	CASSFQARVTEAFF
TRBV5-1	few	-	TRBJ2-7	TGCGCCAGCAGCTTAGGAGCGGATACAGTCTACGAGCAGTACTTC	CASSLGADTVYEQYF
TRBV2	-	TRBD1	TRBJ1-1	TGTGCCAGCAGAAGACAGGGTACAAACACTGAAGCTTTCTTT	CASRRQGTNTEAFF
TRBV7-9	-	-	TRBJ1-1	TGTGCCAGCAGCTTAGCATTGGCGGGAAACACTGAAGCTTTCTTT	CASSLALAGNTEAFF
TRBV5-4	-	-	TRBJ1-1	TGTGCCAGCAGTCCCCTATCCCCAGGTCAGGGCTCTGAAGCTTTCTTT	CASSPLSPGQGSEAFF
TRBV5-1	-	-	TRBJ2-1	TGCGCCAGCAGACCTCAGGGCGGACGCTCCTACAATGAGCAGTTCTTC	CASRPQGGRSYNEQFF
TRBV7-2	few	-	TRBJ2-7	TGTGCCAGCAGCTTACAGGGCCCCTACGAGCAGTACTTC	CASSLQGPYEQYF
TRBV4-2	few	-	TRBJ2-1	TGTGCCAGCAGCCAAGATCAGGGGCTAGACTACAATGAGCAGTTCTTC	CASSQDQGLDYNEQFF
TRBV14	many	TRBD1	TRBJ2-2	TGTGCCAGCAGCCAACAACAGGGGTTCGGGGAGCTGTTTTTT	CASSQQQGFGELFF
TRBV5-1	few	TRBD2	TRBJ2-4	TGCGCCAGCAGCGTGACTAGCGGGAATCCAAACATTCAGTACTTC	CASSVTSGNPNIQYF
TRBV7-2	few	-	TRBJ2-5	TGTGCCAGCAGCTTAGAGTGGGGAGGAGAGACCCAGTACTTC	CASSLEWGGETQYF
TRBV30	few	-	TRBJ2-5	TGTGCCTGGAGTTCCTACTCCCAAGAGACCCAGTACTTC	CAWSSYSQETQYF
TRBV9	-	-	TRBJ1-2	TGTGCCAGCAGAACCGAGGGAAGGTTCGGCTACACCTTC	CASRTEGRFGYTF
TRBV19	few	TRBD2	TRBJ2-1	TGTGCCAGTAAGCCCCGGGGGGGGCCATGGGATTACAATGAGCAGTTCTTC	CASKPRGGPWDYNEQFF
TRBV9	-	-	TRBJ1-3	TGTGCCAGCAGCGTAGGGCAAACCATTCTCTCTGGAAACACCATATATTTT	CASSVGQTILSGNTIYF
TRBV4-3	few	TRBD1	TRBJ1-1	TGCGCCAGCAAACGCTCACTGGACAGGGGGGCGGCTTTCTTT	CASKRSLDRGAAFF
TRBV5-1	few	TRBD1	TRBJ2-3	TGCGCCAGCAGCACCGGACAGGGGGACTCATACACAGATACGCAGTATTTT	CASSTGQGDSYTDTQYF
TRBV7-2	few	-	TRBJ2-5	TGTGCCAGCAGCTGGGAAGGTCCGATGAGGGCCCAGTACTTC	CASSWEGPMRAQYF
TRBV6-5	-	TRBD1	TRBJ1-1	TGTGCCAGCAGTGACAGGGGCCCTGAAGCTTTCTTT	CASSDRGPEAFF
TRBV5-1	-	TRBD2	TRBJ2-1	TGCGCCAGCAGCAGGACTAGCGGGAACTATAATGAGCAGTTCTTC	CASSRTSGNYNEQFF
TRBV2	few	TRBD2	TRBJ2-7	TGTGCCAGCAAGAGACTAGCGGGAGCTGGGGACGAGCAGTACTTC	CASKRLAGAGDEQYF
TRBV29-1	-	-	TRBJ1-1	TGCAGCGTCGGTCGCACTGAAGCTTTCTTT	CSVGRTEAFF
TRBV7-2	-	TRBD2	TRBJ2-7	TGTGCCAGCAGCGCCTTACTAGCGGGGGCCACCTACGAGCAGTACTTC	CASSALLAGATYEQYF
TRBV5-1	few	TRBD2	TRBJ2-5	TGCGCCAGCAGCTTGGCGGAGTCTGGACTAGGTGTGTACTTC	CASSLAESGLGVYF
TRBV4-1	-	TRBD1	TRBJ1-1	TGCGCCAGCAGCCCCATGGACAGGGGAAACACTGAAGCTTTCTTT	CASSPMDRGNTEAFF
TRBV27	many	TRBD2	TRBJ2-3	TGTGCCAGCAGCCAGACTAGCGGGAATCAGTATTTT	CASSQTSGNQYF
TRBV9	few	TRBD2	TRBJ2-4	TGTGCCAGCAGCCCCAGCGGGATACCAGACATTCAGTACTTC	CASSPSGIPDIQYF
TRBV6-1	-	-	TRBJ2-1	TGTGCCAGCATTTTTTCTGGGGGGAATGAGCAGTTCTTC	CASIFSGGNEQFF
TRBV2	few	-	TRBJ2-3	TGTGCCAGCAGTGAGGGGACTGGTTCAGATACGCAGTATTTT	CASSEGTGSDTQYF